This is a list of T cell receptor beta chains from one sample in a study of tumor-infiltrating lymphocytes in oesophageal squamous cell carcinoma. MiXCR, applied by TCRdb to the PCR reads, yields one record per CDR3 protein. The table shows some 21,000 distinct CDR3 sequences, with 30% to 45% occurring only once. The specimen was esophageal tumor tissue. Every receptor here comes from a male donor with esophageal squamous cell carcinoma. Both conserved end residues are part of each CDR3. The order of the fields is CDR3 length, V gene, CDR3 protein.

14 TRBV7-6 CASSFGGADTEAFF
13 TRBV12-5 CASGRTRNTEAFF
15 TRBV12-3/TRBV12-4 CASSTGRIINTEAFF
14 TRBV6-1 CASGISGHQETQYF
16 TRBV5-1 CASSFSSFSSTDTQYF
14 TRBV27 CASSFRAGGREQYF
13 TRBV7-2 CASSQQENTEAFF
16 TRBV12-3/TRBV12-4 CASSPLRGTRDNEQYF
15 TRBV7-2 CASSYRTGAANEQFF
14 TRBV7-2 CASSLGPSRYEQYF
15 TRBV7-3 CASSLERGADNEQFF
15 TRBV7-6 CASSLVAGGVETQYF
16 TRBV7-6 CASSSPRGGASDTQYF
15 TRBV27 CASSLSGQETDTQYF
15 TRBV7-3 CASSLTREPFNEQFF
15 TRBV7-2 CASSGSDRGQYEQYF
17 TRBV5-5 CASSLGPTLGEQETQYF
12 TRBV20-1 CSASSEPYGYTF
13 TRBV7-3 CASSTQAGDEQFF
13 TRBV6-1 CASSEGQGWGYTF
15 TRBV6-1 CASSKSQGMNTEAFF
17 TRBV6-1 CASSSQTGYATNEKLFF
14 TRBV7-9 CASSLVQGIDTQYF
16 TRBV11-1 CASSLGSYSSYNEQFF
14 TRBV6-1 CASSPGPDRAKQYF
19 TRBV7-9 CASRPPSGQGTEVGQPQHF
13 TRBV11-2 CASSASDSDTQYF
13 TRBV12-3/TRBV12-4 CASSFEWAYEQYF
15 TRBV6-1 CASQPGSSAKNIQYF